This TCR beta chain comes out of a study of yellow fever vaccine responses in identical twins. CDR3 size: 17 residues. The germline V gene encodes CDR1 SGHRS and CDR2 YFSETQ. Trimming cost V 0 bases and J 5 bases, with 19 bases left between them. A note on this clonotype: Its specificity is not known.

Each CDR3 protein gets one entry after TCRdb re-called the RT-PCR reads with MiXCR. The sample shows around 4,400 distinct CDR3 sequences, approximately 85% of them seen only once. The study, taken as a whole, reports: As reported, the vaccine T cell response of twins seemed partly convergent and partly personalized.

The chain employs TRBV5-1 and TRBJ2-3; D possibly corresponds to TRBD2 (7 bases). This sequence originates from a woman between 18 and 30 years old who received the yellow fever vaccine. The specimen comprised T cells from blood (PBMCs), unsorted or a sorted subset (not recorded which), sampled before or after yellow fever vaccination (not recorded which). CDR3 sequence reads: CASSLAPTGLGGDTQYF. CDR3 sequence (DNA): TGCGCCAGCAGCTTGGCACCGACCGGACTAGGGGGAGATACGCAGTATTTT.